One sample yielded the 26 T cell receptor beta chains listed below, sequenced in a study of cytomegalovirus exposure and HLA in healthy donors. The PCR contained 60 Vbeta and 13 Jbeta primers. The protocol was immunoSEQ multiplex PCR, while the TCRdb copy is restricted to in-frame clones and leaves out a portion. Here the sample spans around 100,000 clones, more than 80% being singletons. Sequencing was carried out using PBMCs. The receptor set was obtained from a man younger than 45 in good health and CMV-seronegative.

The genes are TRBV12-5 and TRBJ1-1; 8 nucleotides line up with TRBD1. The trim removed 7 bases at V and 5 bases at J, leaving 6 bases unmatched. Germline CDR1 is LGHNT and CDR2 is FRNRAP. This CDR3 has 13 amino acids. CDR3 protein: CASVSTGETEAFF. The DNA of the CDR3 is TGTGCTAGTGTCTCGACAGGGGAGACTGAAGCTTTCTTT.

This chain uses TRBV11-2 with TRBJ1-2; D is uncertain. Trimming cost V 0 bases and J 3 bases, with 8 bases left between them. Germline CDR1 is SGHAT and CDR2 is FQNNGV. The CDR3 is 14 residues long. The CDR3 nucleotides read TGTGCCAGCAGCTTAGATCGGGGATACTATGGCTACACCTTC. As protein: CASSLDRGYYGYTF.

The chain couples TRBV2 to TRBJ1-6; TRBD1 matches 7 bases. After removal of 7 bases from V and 9 bases from J, the junction contained 9 bases not matched to a gene. The CDR3 covers 14 residues. The germline V gene encodes CDR1 SNHLY and CDR2 FYNNEI. CDR3 sequence reads: CASTSGQMSSPLHF. The CDR3 DNA follows: TGTGCCAGCACCTCGGGACAGATGAGTTCACCCCTCCACTTT.

The CDR3 sequence is CASSQAPGTSGTTDTQYF. In nucleotides, the CDR3 is TGCGCCAGCAGCCAGGCCCCCGGGACTAGCGGGACTACAGATACGCAGTATTTT. This rearrangement joins TRBV4-3 to TRBJ2-3, with 13 bases fitting TRBD2. This CDR3 has 18 amino acids. Unmatched junction bases numbered 9, after V lost 3 bases and J lost 3 bases. CDR1 is LGHNA, CDR2 YSLEER, per germline.

CDR3 sequence: CASSKAGVKEETQYF. The CDR3 DNA reads TGTGCCAGCAGCAAAGCGGGAGTAAAAGAAGAGACCCAGTACTTC. The chain is built from TRBV7-3 and TRBJ2-5; 8 bases are shared with TRBD2. From germline, CDR1 is SGHTA and CDR2 FQGTGA. The CDR3 is 15 amino acids. V trimming: 5 bases; J trimming: 3 bases; junction bases outside the gene matches: 8.

The rearrangement links TRBV19 to TRBJ2-1; TRBD2 matches 10 bases. Germline-derived CDR1 and CDR2 are LNHDA and SQIVND (reference sequence). This CDR3 region has 15 residues. V trimming: 3 bases; J trimming: 7 bases; junction bases outside the gene matches: 6. The CDR3 bases are TGTGCCAGTAGTATTACTAGCGGGACTATTAATGAGCAGTTCTTC. Translated, it gives CASSITSGTINEQFF.

This clone was seen only a few times. The J gene is TRBJ1-1, the V gene TRBV9; D is possibly TRBD1 (6 bases). The CDR3 spans 15 residues. The V end lost 3 bases, the J end lost 0 bases, and 12 bases lay between the germline ends. The germline V gene has CDR1 SGDLS and CDR2 YYNGEE. The CDR3 protein is CASSGNRDVNTEAFF. As DNA, the CDR3 is TGTGCCAGCAGCGGGAACAGGGACGTGAACACTGAAGCTTTCTTT.

The chain employs TRBV19 and TRBJ1-5; D is unresolved. This CDR3 has 14 amino acids. CDR1 is LNHDA, CDR2 SQIVND, per germline (reference sequence). V gave up 8 bases and J gave up 0 bases, with 11 bases separating them. The CDR3 DNA sequence: TGTGCCAGTGAGGGAGGGTATAGCAATCAGCCCCAGCATTTT. Its protein is CASEGGYSNQPQHF. Variable domain in full (rest from reference TRBV19 and TRBJ1-5): DGGITQSPKYLFRKEGQNVTLSCEQNLNHDAMYWYRQDPGQGLRLIYYSQIVNDFQKGDIAEGYSVSREKKESFPLTVTSAQKNPTAFYLCASEGGYSNQPQHFGDGTRLSIL.

J is TRBJ2-7 and V is TRBV27; D is possibly TRBD2 (6 bases). This CDR3 is 16 amino acids long. V lost 5 bases to trimming and J lost 3 bases, with 20 bases between them. The germline CDR1 and CDR2 sequences are MNHEY and SMNVEV (reference sequence). CDR3 sequence reads: CASSPIPGVVGYEQYF. The CDR3 region has the DNA TGTGCCAGCAGTCCCATTCCGGGAGTGGTCGGCTACGAGCAGTACTTC.

The chain carries TRBV14 and TRBJ2-4, with D perhaps matching TRBD1 (5 bases). The CDR3 length is 17 residues. From germline, CDR1 is SGHDN and CDR2 FVKESK. The V and J ends lost 1 base and 1 base respectively, with 14 bases between them. CDR3 nucleotide sequence: TGTGCCAGCAGCCAAGCCTCAGGGATCAAGGCCAAAAACATTCAGTACTTC. This codes for CASSQASGIKAKNIQYF. Full variable domain (remainder filled in from reference TRBV14 and TRBJ2-4): EAGVTQFPSHSVIEKGQTVTLRCDPISGHDNLYWYRRVMGKEIKFLLHFVKESKQDESGMPNNRFLAERTGGTYSTLKVQPAELEDSGVYFCASSQASGIKAKNIQYFGAGTRLSVL.

The chain joins TRBV7-9 to TRBJ1-1; D unclear. Germline CDR1 and CDR2: SEHNR and FQNEAQ (reference sequence). The CDR3 contains 16 residues. V lost 7 bases to trimming and J lost 3 bases, with 21 bases between them. CDR3 sequence: CASNRLGPWRDTEAFF. The CDR3 bases are TGTGCCAGCAACCGTCTCGGTCCCTGGAGGGACACTGAAGCTTTCTTT.

The chain couples TRBV7-3 to TRBJ2-6, with a tentative D call TRBD2 (5 bases). V was clipped by 4 bases and J by 0 bases, with 7 bases between them. Per germline, CDR1 SGHTA and CDR2 FQGTGA. The CDR3 totals 15 residues. The CDR3: CASSSRGSGANVLTF. In DNA form, the CDR3 reads TGTGCCAGCAGCTCTCGGGGCTCTGGGGCCAACGTCCTGACTTTC.

The chain's CDR3 is CASSLATAVYGYTF. In DNA form, the CDR3 reads TGTGCCAGCAGCTTAGCCACAGCGGTCTATGGCTACACCTTC. The V call is TRBV7-8, the J call TRBJ1-2; D gene uncertain. The CDR3 is made up of 14 amino acids. The ends were cut back, 0 bases at V and 4 bases at J, with 9 bases in the middle. In germline, CDR1 is SGHVS, CDR2 FQNEAQ.

The rearrangement links TRBV28 to TRBJ2-1, with 10 nucleotides matching TRBD2. With V trimmed by 6 bases and J by 7 bases, 12 bases remained unmatched. The CDR3 length is 16 residues. The V gene's germline CDR1 is MDHEN and CDR2 SYDVKM. The DNA of the CDR3 is TGTGCCAGCAGCCCGCTAGCGGGAGATGGAGGGAATGAGCAGTTCTTC. Amino acid sequence: CASSPLAGDGGNEQFF.

The chain combines TRBV5-5 with TRBJ2-7; perhaps TRBD1 as D (6 bases). The CDR3 runs to 14 residues. Trimming stripped 0 bases from V and 2 bases from J, with 9 bases between. Germline V gives CDR1 SGHKS, CDR2 YYEKEE (reference sequence). The DNA for the CDR3 is TGTGCCAGCAGCTTGGGGGACATTCCCTACGAGCAGTACTTC. Amino acid sequence: CASSLGDIPYEQYF.

The chain recombines TRBV4-1 with TRBJ2-1; 9 nucleotides align to TRBD2. Germline trimming cut 5 bases from V and 8 bases from J; bases unmatched to any gene: 7. The CDR3 length is 14 residues. The germline V gene encodes CDR1 MGHRA and CDR2 YSYEKL. CDR3 bases: TGCGCCAGCAGCACCGGGACTAGCATCGATGAGCAGTTCTTC. It translates to CASSTGTSIDEQFF.

The gene calls are TRBV6-1 and TRBJ2-2, with D possibly being TRBD1 (6 bases). The V gene's germline CDR1 is MNHNS and CDR2 SASEGT. The CDR3 consists of 15 residues. Trimming took 2 bases from V and 8 from J, leaving 15 bases between them. The CDR3 bases are TGTGCCAGCAGTGAAACGGCAGGGGATACAGGGGAGCTGTTTTTT. Translation gives CASSETAGDTGELFF.

V gene TRBV30 combines with J gene TRBJ2-6; 10 bases align to TRBD1. This CDR3 region has 17 residues. The trim removed 1 base at V and 0 bases at J, leaving 3 bases unmatched. The V gene's germline CDR1 is GTSNPN and CDR2 SVGIG (reference sequence). The chain's CDR3 is CAWSGTGGLSGANVLTF. CDR3 bases: TGTGCCTGGAGTGGGACAGGGGGTCTCTCTGGGGCCAACGTCCTGACTTTC.

V usage is TRBV28 and J usage is TRBJ2-1; 10 bases fit TRBD2. Germline CDR1 reads MDHEN; CDR2 reads SYDVKM. With V trimmed by 6 bases and J by 0 bases, 5 bases remained unmatched. The CDR3 has 16 amino acids. This chain's CDR3 is CASSGTSASSYNEQFF. The DNA for the CDR3 is TGTGCCAGCAGCGGGACTAGCGCAAGCTCCTACAATGAGCAGTTCTTC. Based on the CDR3 plus reference TRBV28 and TRBJ2-1, the full variable domain is DVKVTQSSRYLVKRTGEKVFLECVQDMDHENMFWYRQDPGLGLRLIYFSYDVKMKEKGDIPEGYSVSREKKERFSLILESASTNQTSMYLCASSGTSASSYNEQFFGPGTRLTVL.

The chain couples TRBV2 to TRBJ1-1; D might be TRBD1 (5 bases). The germline V gene encodes CDR1 SNHLY and CDR2 FYNNEI. The germline V and J ends were trimmed by 6 bases and 0 bases, with 17 bases remaining between them. The CDR3 is 16 residues long. The CDR3 protein is CASRRRAGNMNTEAFF. The CDR3 region has the DNA TGTGCCAGCAGGAGAAGGGCAGGGAACATGAACACTGAAGCTTTCTTT.

The chain has TRBV30 and TRBJ1-2; TRBD1 aligns across 11 bases. The V gene's germline CDR1 is GTSNPN and CDR2 SVGIG (reference sequence). The V segment lost 4 bases and the J segment 2 bases; nucleotides outside the gene matches: 15. The CDR3 has 18 residues. The DNA of the CDR3 is TGTGCCTGGAATGTATTTCGGACAGGGGGCCTTAAAAACTATGGCTACACCTTC. Translation gives CAWNVFRTGGLKNYGYTF. The whole variable domain, filled in from reference TRBV30 and TRBJ1-2, reads SQTIHQWPATLVQPVGSPLSLECTVEGTSNPNLYWYRQAAGRGLQLLFYSVGIGQISSEVPQNLSASRPQDRQFILSSKKLLLSDSGFYLCAWNVFRTGGLKNYGYTFGSGTRLTVV.

The chain links TRBV11-2 to TRBJ1-3, with D possibly being TRBD1 (5 bases). V lost 5 bases and J lost 3, with 14 bases in between. CDR1 and CDR2 (germline): SGHAT, FQNNGV. The CDR3 extends over 15 amino acids. CDR3 residues: CASSLQEGFGNTIYF. Here the CDR3 DNA reads TGTGCCAGCAGCCTCCAGGAGGGGTTTGGAAACACCATATATTTT.

This clone showed up just a few times. The chain joins TRBV15 to TRBJ1-2; D gene uncertain. Trimming left V 0 bases short and J 2 bases short, with 13 bases between. This CDR3 has 16 amino acids. Germline CDR1 LNHNV, CDR2 YYDKDF (reference sequence). The CDR3 here is CATSRDRVLRNYGYTF. The CDR3 DNA reads as TGTGCCACCAGCAGAGATCGGGTCCTCCGAAACTATGGCTACACCTTC.

This chain uses TRBV19 with TRBJ1-5, with 7 bases lining up with TRBD1. V was clipped by 0 bases and J by 1 base; unmatched bases: 3. The germline gives CDR1 LNHDA, CDR2 SQIVND (reference sequence). The CDR3 loop spans 16 amino acids. The CDR3, as DNA: TGTGCCAGTAGTATAGATATGGACAGGAGCAATCAGCCCCAGCATTTT. Translating it yields CASSIDMDRSNQPQHF.

The V and J genes are TRBV7-9 and TRBJ2-5; TRBD1 might be the D (6 bases). Germline CDR1 and CDR2: SEHNR and FQNEAQ (reference sequence). V was shortened by 4 bases and J by 2 bases, with 14 bases between the two germline ends. The CDR3 length is 15 residues. The chain's CDR3 is CASSSPRDIQETQYF. The DNA of the CDR3 is TGTGCCAGCAGCTCTCCTCGGGACATACAAGAGACCCAGTACTTC.

V usage is TRBV5-6 and J usage is TRBJ2-3, with 13 bases identical to TRBD2. This CDR3 spans 16 amino acids. Germline CDR1 and CDR2: SGHDT and YYEEEE. Trimming cost V 4 bases and J 5 bases; bases outside gene matches: 7. The chain's CDR3 is CASSVLAGGPRDTQYF. The CDR3 DNA sequence: TGTGCCAGCAGCGTACTAGCGGGAGGGCCTAGAGATACGCAGTATTTT.